The table lists the clone carrying this T cell receptor (beta chain) with a count of one. Its target is not known. The sample comes from a study of cytomegalovirus exposure and HLA in healthy donors. Whole-study results and caveats: Later analysis indicated greater clonal expansion among HLA-associated TCR beta chains than among equally common other chains. Earlier analysis found most TCR beta V segments productive about 87% or about 30% of the time.

Primers included in the PCR were 60 Vbeta and 13 Jbeta primers. Study processing details: In a later analysis, of approximately 81 million unique beta chains, some 10 million appeared in at least two donors. TCRdb keeps only in-frame clones here, not all; method: immunoSEQ multiplex PCR. From that table come the V and J calls and clone size; the DNA was used to work out D and trimming. The table lists about 200,000 clones, approximately 78% of them singletons, with 6.5% in the top ten. The CDR3 runs 14 residues. V was trimmed by 5 bases and J by 0 bases, leaving 8 bases between them. Germline-derived CDR1 and CDR2 are MNHEY and SVGAGI.

Sequencing input: PBMCs. The V gene is TRBV6-5, the J gene TRBJ2-1, with TRBD2 as a possible D gene (6 bases). This receptor was taken from a woman aged 45-65 years in good health and CMV-seropositive. The CDR3 region has the DNA TGTGCCAGCAGTGATAGCGGCTCCTACAATGAGCAGTTCTTC. This gives the protein CASSDSGSYNEQFF.